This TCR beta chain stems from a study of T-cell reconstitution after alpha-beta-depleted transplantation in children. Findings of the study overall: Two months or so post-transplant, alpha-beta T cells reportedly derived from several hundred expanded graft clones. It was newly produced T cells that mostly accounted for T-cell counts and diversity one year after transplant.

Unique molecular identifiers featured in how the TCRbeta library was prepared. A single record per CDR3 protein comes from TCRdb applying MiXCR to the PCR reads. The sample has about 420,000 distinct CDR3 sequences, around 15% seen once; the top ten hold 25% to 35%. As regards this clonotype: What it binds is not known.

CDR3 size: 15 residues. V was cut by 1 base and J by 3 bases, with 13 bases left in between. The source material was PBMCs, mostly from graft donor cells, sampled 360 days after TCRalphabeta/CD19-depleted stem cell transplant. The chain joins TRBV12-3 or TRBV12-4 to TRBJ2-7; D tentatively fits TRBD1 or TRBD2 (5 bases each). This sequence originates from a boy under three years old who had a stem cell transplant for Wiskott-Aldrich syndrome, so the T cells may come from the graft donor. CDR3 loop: CASSLGGPGRYEQYF. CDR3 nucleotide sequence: TGTGCCAGCAGTTTAGGGGGCCCGGGACGCTACGAGCAGTACTTC.